The rows below give T cell receptor beta chains drawn from one sample of a study of blood T cell repertoires in COVID-19. Sequencing used immunoSEQ multiplex PCR; TCRdb keeps in-frame clones, though not all of them. The sample consists of over 150,000 clones, under 85% of them appearing once. Sequencing was carried out using peripheral blood. The receptors were gathered from a man aged 65-85 years with acute or convalescent COVID-19. CDR3s include the opening cysteine and the closing phenylalanine or tryptophan.

v_call: TRBV6-5
cdr3_aa: CASSYLGQGTGNTIYF

v_call: TRBV6-1
cdr3_aa: CASSDHGGASETQYF

v_call: TRBV10-2
cdr3_aa: CASRNYRRDQETQYF

v_call: TRBV5-5
cdr3_aa: CASSLYRADEKLFF

v_call: TRBV19
cdr3_aa: CASSITGAGTEAFF

v_call: TRBV10-3
cdr3_aa: CAISEFHRGTNNEQFF

v_call: TRBV4-3
cdr3_aa: CASSQDPLSGWSEQYF

v_call: TRBV27
cdr3_aa: CASSHGDRDYGYTF

v_call: TRBV11-1
cdr3_aa: CASSLMTRNSPLHF

v_call: TRBV7-6
cdr3_aa: CASSSAGTGVNEQFF

v_call: TRBV6-6
cdr3_aa: CASSWGQNTEAFF

v_call: TRBV27
cdr3_aa: CASRPFTGETQYF

v_call: TRBV10-2
cdr3_aa: CASSGTGGSNQPQHF

v_call: TRBV5-1
cdr3_aa: CASSFNRGGGDTQYF

v_call: TRBV9
cdr3_aa: CASSVEGRGSPLHF

v_call: TRBV4-1
cdr3_aa: CASSQSSTGNSREQYF

v_call: TRBV11-2
cdr3_aa: CASSPSWDSKRNIQYF

v_call: TRBV5-4
cdr3_aa: CASSGGLAGGRKETQYF

v_call: TRBV9
cdr3_aa: CASSVGTDSGNTIYF

v_call: TRBV10-2
cdr3_aa: CASSGRGSSRDSGANVLTF

v_call: TRBV5-6
cdr3_aa: CASSSTSGGARYF

v_call: TRBV5-1
cdr3_aa: CASSLRLRGYTF

v_call: TRBV7-9
cdr3_aa: CASSPPGVSYNEQFF

v_call: TRBV5-1
cdr3_aa: CASGVLAGGPADTQYF

v_call: TRBV30
cdr3_aa: CAWSVKVGQLEKLFF

v_call: TRBV5-8
cdr3_aa: CASSLEGQINQPQHF

v_call: TRBV28
cdr3_aa: CASSFQRGRGGDEQFF

v_call: TRBV7-8
cdr3_aa: CASSPIGSGKSTDTQYF

v_call: TRBV27
cdr3_aa: CASSEPGQGGAEAFF

v_call: TRBV5-1
cdr3_aa: CASSLWAQGKAYNEQFF

v_call: TRBV15
cdr3_aa: CATSRELAGAGEQYF

v_call: TRBV10-3
cdr3_aa: CAIRPGQGSYGYTF

v_call: TRBV3-1/TRBV3-2
cdr3_aa: CASSQGGGNQPQHF

v_call: TRBV10-3
cdr3_aa: CAIKELAGENNEQFF

v_call: TRBV24-1
cdr3_aa: CATSDRDREIYNEQFF

v_call: TRBV6-4
cdr3_aa: CASSPGTNTGELFF

v_call: TRBV19
cdr3_aa: CASSIGTGENYGYTF

v_call: TRBV24-1
cdr3_aa: CATSDSTVSSYNEQFF

v_call: TRBV13
cdr3_aa: CASSLVDRGFNTEAFF

v_call: TRBV30
cdr3_aa: CAWNRDTYEQYF

v_call: TRBV27
cdr3_aa: CASSARSPYEQYF

v_call: TRBV19
cdr3_aa: CASSITGKRGYEQYF

v_call: TRBV7-3
cdr3_aa: CASSSTGTRSYNEQFF

v_call: TRBV7-9
cdr3_aa: CASSPVGSGTYNEQFF

v_call: TRBV6-5
cdr3_aa: CASSDPQGISGYTF

v_call: TRBV15
cdr3_aa: CATSSPGLAGGSYNEQFF

v_call: TRBV2
cdr3_aa: CASTEQGLNEQYF

v_call: TRBV28
cdr3_aa: CASSSQLAGVAVNEQFF

v_call: TRBV2
cdr3_aa: CASSELGTGNTEAFF

v_call: TRBV7-2
cdr3_aa: CASSPGAVDSYNEQFF

v_call: TRBV27
cdr3_aa: CASSSPTGTEGELFF

v_call: TRBV5-6
cdr3_aa: CASSLGQGITEAFF

v_call: TRBV6-2/TRBV6-3
cdr3_aa: CASSPPTGKGYTF

v_call: TRBV19
cdr3_aa: CASSEITDTQYF

v_call: TRBV30
cdr3_aa: CAWSGGGTEAFF